A single sample gave rise to the 20 T cell receptor beta chains below, sequenced in a study of shared clonotypes between healthy human individuals. Repertoires were generated with immunoSEQ multiplex PCR, while TCRdb's copy carries only in-frame clones and drops some. The sample lists some 360,000 clones; roughly 70% were seen once. Sequenced input: memory CD4+ T cells sorted from blood. Subset noted: CD45RA-negative fraction. These receptors originate from a man aged 25-45 years in good health.

Worth noting for this clone: This sequence may be a read error, since a much larger clone differs from it by one base. The CDR3 loop reads CASSLEAEYEQYF. CDR3 in DNA: TGTGCCAGCAGCTTAGAGGCAGAATACGAGCAGTACTTC. This chain links TRBV11-3 with TRBJ2-7; D not certain. Germline V gene lookup returns CDR1 SGHNT and CDR2 YENEEA. The germline V and J ends were trimmed by 0 bases and 4 bases, with 7 bases remaining between them. This CDR3 has 13 amino acids.

CDR3 sequence: CASSLALAGGTGELFF. In DNA form, the CDR3 reads TGTGCCAGCAGCTTGGCGCTAGCGGGAGGCACCGGGGAGCTGTTTTTT. The gene calls are TRBV5-5 and TRBJ2-2; the match to TRBD2 covers 11 bases. Germline CDR1 reads SGHKS; CDR2 reads YYEKEE (reference sequence). The CDR3 runs 16 residues. With 0 bases clipped from V and 4 bases from J, the junction kept 2 bases outside the gene matches.

This clone was found once. This chain uses TRBV10-3 with TRBJ1-1; D might be TRBD1 (5 bases). Germline values: CDR1 ENHRY, CDR2 SYGVKD. V lost 3 bases, J lost 3 bases, and 11 bases lay in between. The CDR3 covers 14 residues. CDR3 loop: CAISDVPGDTEAFF. In DNA form, the CDR3 reads TGTGCCATCAGTGACGTCCCGGGGGACACTGAAGCTTTCTTT.

This clone was observed once. The chain employs TRBV19 and TRBJ1-5, with TRBD1 matching 11 bases. Germline lookup yields CDR1 LNHDA and CDR2 SQIVND (reference sequence). Trimming cost V 3 bases and J 7 bases; bases outside gene matches: 2. The CDR3 contains 14 residues. CDR3 DNA sequence: TGTGCCAGTAGTATGAGGACAGGGGGCCAGCCCCAGCATTTT. Its protein product is CASSMRTGGQPQHF. The variable domain in full, with the rest retrieved from reference TRBV19 and TRBJ1-5, is DGGITQSPKYLFRKEGQNVTLSCEQNLNHDAMYWYRQDPGQGLRLIYYSQIVNDFQKGDIAEGYSVSREKKESFPLTVTSAQKNPTAFYLCASSMRTGGQPQHFGDGTRLSIL.

The chain has TRBV7-2 and TRBJ2-7, with TRBD1 matching 8 bases. Per germline, CDR1 SGHTA and CDR2 FQGNSA. The CDR3 contains 15 residues. With V trimmed by 2 bases and J by 3 bases, 6 bases remained unmatched. The CDR3 DNA follows: TGTGCCAGCAGCTTATCGGGACAGGCTATCTACGAGCAGTACTTC. Translated: CASSLSGQAIYEQYF.

The chain has TRBV9 and TRBJ1-2; 8 positions match TRBD1. This CDR3 has 14 residues. Germline loops: CDR1 SGDLS, CDR2 YYNGEE. V lost 4 bases, J lost 8 bases, and 10 bases stayed unmatched. As DNA, the CDR3 is TGTGCCAGCAGCACGTCGACAGGGGAGAGAGGCTACACCTTC. It specifies CASSTSTGERGYTF.

CDR3 DNA: TGCGCCAGCAGATCAGGCCCCGGGACAGGGGCCTACGAGCAGTACTTC. Translating gives CASRSGPGTGAYEQYF. The chain uses TRBV5-1 and TRBJ2-7; 10 bases line up with TRBD1. Germline CDR1 reads SGHRS; CDR2 reads YFSETQ. CDR3 size: 16 residues. V shed 5 bases and J 2 bases; nucleotides not matched to a gene: 10.

J is TRBJ2-3 and V is TRBV29-1; TRBD2 matches at 9 bases. Unmatched junction bases numbered 12, after V lost 4 bases and J lost 1 base. The CDR3 is 17 amino acids. Germline V CDR1 and CDR2: SQVTM, ANQGSEA. The CDR3: CSVARSPRLAGTDTQYF. The CDR3 DNA sequence: TGCAGCGTTGCGCGCAGCCCGCGACTAGCGGGCACAGATACGCAGTATTTT.

This chain uses TRBV5-1 with TRBJ2-1; the D gene is possibly TRBD2 (6 bases). The length of the CDR3 is 17 residues. Looked up from germline, CDR1 is SGHRS and CDR2 is YFSETQ. Between the trimmed V and J ends, which lost 4 bases and 2 bases, there was a span of 19 bases. The CDR3 bases are TGCGCCAGCAGCGCGCCCGGAGGGAGTTCCACCTACAATGAGCAGTTCTTC. Amino acid sequence: CASSAPGGSSTYNEQFF.

The rearrangement uses TRBV14 and TRBJ2-7; D uncertain. Germline loops: CDR1 SGHDN, CDR2 FVKESK. V dropped 5 bases and J dropped 2 bases, with 10 bases sitting between them. This CDR3 is built from 13 residues. The CDR3 is CASSSGWAYEQYF. Written as DNA, the CDR3 is TGTGCCAGCAGCTCGGGCTGGGCCTACGAGCAGTACTTC.

This clone was observed a single time. The rearrangement uses TRBV10-3 and TRBJ2-1; D is perhaps TRBD1 or TRBD2 (5 bases each). The CDR3 has 11 amino acids. Trimming stripped 11 bases from V and 7 bases from J, with 12 bases between. In germline, CDR1 is ENHRY, CDR2 SYGVKD. CDR3 nucleotide sequence: TGTGCCTCGGGGCCGCATAATGAGCAGTTCTTC. This codes for CASGPHNEQFF.

The chain uses TRBV2 and TRBJ2-5, with D maybe TRBD1 (6 bases). The CDR3 is 12 amino acids. The germline gives CDR1 SNHLY, CDR2 FYNNEI. The V and J ends lost 8 bases and 5 bases respectively, with 12 bases between them. CDR3 region: CASDRDMETQYF. The CDR3 DNA sequence: TGTGCCAGCGACCGGGACATGGAGACCCAGTACTTC.

The chain recombines TRBV5-6 with TRBJ1-5; D perhaps matches TRBD1 (5 bases). The germline gives CDR1 SGHDT, CDR2 YYEEEE. This CDR3 contains 15 residues. The V end was cut by 1 base, the J end by 4 bases, with 12 bases between. The CDR3 spells CASSLRGRLNQPQHF. CDR3 coding DNA: TGTGCCAGCAGCTTGAGGGGTCGCTTGAATCAGCCCCAGCATTTT.

This rearrangement joins TRBV9 to TRBJ1-2; D is possibly TRBD1 (6 bases). V was trimmed by 3 bases and J by 2 bases, leaving 14 bases between them. The CDR3 is 15 residues long. Looked up from germline, CDR1 is SGDLS and CDR2 is YYNGEE. This CDR3 reads CASSGGAHANYGYTF. For the CDR3, the DNA is TGTGCCAGCAGCGGGGGGGCACACGCGAACTATGGCTACACCTTC.

J is TRBJ1-3 and V is TRBV7-9; D is uncertain. The V end lost 1 base, the J end lost 0 bases, and 13 bases lay between the germline ends. Germline assignment: CDR1 SEHNR and CDR2 FQNEAQ (reference sequence). The CDR3 totals 17 residues. CDR3 residues: CASSLGRTADSGNTIYF. The CDR3, as DNA: TGTGCCAGCAGCTTAGGTAGAACGGCCGACTCTGGAAACACCATATATTTT.

The V gene is TRBV19, the J gene TRBJ1-5; no reliable D call. The CDR3 sequence is 14 residues long. CDR1 LNHDA and CDR2 SQIVND come from the germline V gene (reference sequence). Trimming took off 5 bases at V and 5 bases at J, with 13 bases between the two ends. CDR3 residues: CASSPGTPYQPQHF. The CDR3 DNA sequence: TGTGCCAGTAGTCCGGGAACCCCCTATCAGCCCCAGCATTTT.

J is TRBJ2-1 and V is TRBV6-6; 11 nucleotides align to TRBD2. Per the germline V gene, CDR1 is MNHNY and CDR2 is SVGAGI (reference sequence). CDR3 length: 16 residues. V trimming: 4 bases; J trimming: 8 bases; junction bases outside the gene matches: 10. The CDR3 DNA reads TGTGCCAGCAGTTCACGGCTAGCGGGAGGTTCAGATGAGCAGTTCTTC. Translating it yields CASSSRLAGGSDEQFF.

This chain connects TRBV7-8 to TRBJ2-1; TRBD1 matches at 10 bases. Germline CDR1 reads SGHVS; CDR2 reads FQNEAQ. V was clipped by 2 bases and J by 4 bases; unmatched bases: 2. The CDR3 contains 15 residues. Here the CDR3 DNA reads TGTGCCAGCAGCTTAATGGGACAGGGGTACAATGAGCAGTTCTTC. It specifies CASSLMGQGYNEQFF.

Written as DNA, the CDR3 is TGTGCCAGTAGTAAAAAACTTGAGGCCAGCTCTGGAAACACCATATATTTT. It specifies CASSKKLEASSGNTIYF. The genes are TRBV19 and TRBJ1-3; D is undetermined. The CDR3 extends over 17 amino acids. Germline values: CDR1 LNHDA, CDR2 SQIVND (reference sequence). V was shortened by 4 bases and J by 0 bases, with 16 bases between the two germline ends.

The J gene is TRBJ2-3, the V gene TRBV18, with D hard to call. Trimming cost V 6 bases and J 3 bases, with 10 bases left between them. CDR1 KGHSH and CDR2 LQKENI come from the germline V gene. This CDR3 has 13 residues. The CDR3 region is CASSGLITDTQYF. The CDR3 bases are TGTGCCAGCTCCGGGCTAATAACAGATACGCAGTATTTT.